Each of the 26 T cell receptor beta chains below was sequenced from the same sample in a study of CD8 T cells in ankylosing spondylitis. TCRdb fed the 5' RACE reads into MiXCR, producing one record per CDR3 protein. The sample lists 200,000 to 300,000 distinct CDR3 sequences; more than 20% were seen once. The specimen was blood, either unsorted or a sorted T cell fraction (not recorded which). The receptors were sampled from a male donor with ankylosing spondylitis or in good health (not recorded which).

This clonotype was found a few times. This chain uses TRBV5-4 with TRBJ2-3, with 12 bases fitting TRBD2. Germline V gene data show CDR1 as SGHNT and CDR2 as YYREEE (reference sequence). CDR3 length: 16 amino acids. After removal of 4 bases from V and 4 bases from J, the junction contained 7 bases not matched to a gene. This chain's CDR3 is CASSPASGGAPDTQYF. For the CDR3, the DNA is TGTGCCAGCAGCCCCGCTAGCGGGGGGGCCCCAGATACGCAGTATTTT.

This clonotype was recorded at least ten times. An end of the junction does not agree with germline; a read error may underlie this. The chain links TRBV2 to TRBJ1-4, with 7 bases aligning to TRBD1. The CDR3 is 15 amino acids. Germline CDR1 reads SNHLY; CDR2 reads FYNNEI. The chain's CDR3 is CASRWKGAPNEQLFF. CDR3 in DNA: TGTGCCAGCAGGTGGAAGGGGGCCCCCAATGAACAACTGTTTTTT.

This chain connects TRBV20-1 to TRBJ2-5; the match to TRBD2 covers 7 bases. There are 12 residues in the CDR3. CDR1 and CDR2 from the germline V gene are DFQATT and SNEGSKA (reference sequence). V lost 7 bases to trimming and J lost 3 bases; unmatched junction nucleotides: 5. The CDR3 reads CSGVRGEETQYF. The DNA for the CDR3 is TGCAGTGGTGTCCGGGGGGAAGAGACCCAGTACTTC.

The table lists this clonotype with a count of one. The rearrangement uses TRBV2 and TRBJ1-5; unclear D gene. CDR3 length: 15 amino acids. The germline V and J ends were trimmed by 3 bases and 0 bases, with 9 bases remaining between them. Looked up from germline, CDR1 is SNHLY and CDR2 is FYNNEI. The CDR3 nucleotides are TGTGCCAGCAGTGATCAGAACTATAGCAATCAGCCCCAGCATTTT. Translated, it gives CASSDQNYSNQPQHF.

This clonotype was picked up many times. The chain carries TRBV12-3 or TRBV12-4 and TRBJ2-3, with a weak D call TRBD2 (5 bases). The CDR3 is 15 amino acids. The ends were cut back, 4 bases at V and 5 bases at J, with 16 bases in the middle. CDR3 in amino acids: CASSSDTRAGDTQYF. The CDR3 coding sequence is TGTGCCAGCAGTTCCGACACGCGGGCGGGAGATACGCAGTATTTT.

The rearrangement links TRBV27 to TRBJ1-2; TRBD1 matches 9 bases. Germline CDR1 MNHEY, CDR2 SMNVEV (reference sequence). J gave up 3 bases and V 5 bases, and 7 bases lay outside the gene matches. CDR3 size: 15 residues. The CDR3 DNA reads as TGTGCCAGCAGTGAAGGACAGGGGCGTTACTATGGCTACACCTTC. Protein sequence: CASSEGQGRYYGYTF.

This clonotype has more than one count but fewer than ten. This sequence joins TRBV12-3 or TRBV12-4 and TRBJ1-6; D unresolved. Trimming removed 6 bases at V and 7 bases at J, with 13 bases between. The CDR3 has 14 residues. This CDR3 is CASRADGINSPLHF. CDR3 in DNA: TGTGCCAGCAGAGCGGACGGAATAAATTCACCCCTCCACTTT.

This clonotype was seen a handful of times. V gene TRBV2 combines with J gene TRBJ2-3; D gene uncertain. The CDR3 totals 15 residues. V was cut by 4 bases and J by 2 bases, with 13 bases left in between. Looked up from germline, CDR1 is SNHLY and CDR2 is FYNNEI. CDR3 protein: CASSAVEADTDTQYF. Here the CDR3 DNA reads TGTGCCAGCAGTGCCGTTGAGGCCGACACAGATACGCAGTATTTT. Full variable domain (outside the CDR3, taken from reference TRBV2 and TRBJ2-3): EPEVTQTPSHQVTQMGQEVILRCVPISNHLYFYWYRQILGQKVEFLVSFYNNEISEKSEIFDDQFSVERPDGSNFTLKIRSTKLEDSAMYFCASSAVEADTDTQYFGPGTRLTVL.

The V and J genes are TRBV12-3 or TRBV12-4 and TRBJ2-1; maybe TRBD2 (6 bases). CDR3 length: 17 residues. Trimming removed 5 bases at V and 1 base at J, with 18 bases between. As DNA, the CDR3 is TGTGCCAGCAGTCTCGACCACGGGAGATATTCCTACAATGAGCAGTTCTTC. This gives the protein CASSLDHGRYSYNEQFF.

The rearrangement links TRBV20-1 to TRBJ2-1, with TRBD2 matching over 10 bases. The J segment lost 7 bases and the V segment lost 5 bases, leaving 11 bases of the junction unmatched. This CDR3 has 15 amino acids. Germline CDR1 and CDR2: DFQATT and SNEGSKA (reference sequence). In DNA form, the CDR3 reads TGCAGTGCTGCCCAAAGCGGGGGGGCTTTTAATGAGCAGTTCTTC. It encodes CSAAQSGGAFNEQFF.

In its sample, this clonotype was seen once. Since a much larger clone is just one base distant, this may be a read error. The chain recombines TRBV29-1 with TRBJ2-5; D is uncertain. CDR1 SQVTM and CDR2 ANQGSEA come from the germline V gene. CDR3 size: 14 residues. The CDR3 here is CGVEVPWPQETQYF. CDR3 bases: TGCGGCGTTGAAGTACCGTGGCCCCAAGAGACCCAGTACTTC.

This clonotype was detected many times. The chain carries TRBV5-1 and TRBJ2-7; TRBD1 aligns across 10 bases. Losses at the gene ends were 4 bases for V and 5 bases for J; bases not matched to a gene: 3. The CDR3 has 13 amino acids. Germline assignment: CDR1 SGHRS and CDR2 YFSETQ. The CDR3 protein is CASSRGQGNEQYF. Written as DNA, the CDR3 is TGCGCCAGCAGCCGGGGACAGGGGAACGAGCAGTACTTC.

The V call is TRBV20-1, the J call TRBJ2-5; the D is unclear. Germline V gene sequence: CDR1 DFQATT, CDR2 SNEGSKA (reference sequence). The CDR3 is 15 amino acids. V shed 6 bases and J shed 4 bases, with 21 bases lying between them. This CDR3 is CSATKPGPRVETQYF. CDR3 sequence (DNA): TGCAGTGCCACAAAACCGGGCCCTAGGGTAGAGACCCAGTACTTC.

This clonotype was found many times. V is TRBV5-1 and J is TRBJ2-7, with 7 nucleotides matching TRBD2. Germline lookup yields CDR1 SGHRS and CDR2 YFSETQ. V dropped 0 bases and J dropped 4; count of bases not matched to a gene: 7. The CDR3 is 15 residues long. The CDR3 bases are TGCGCCAGCAGCTTGGGTCTCGGGGGGATATACGAGCAGTACTTC. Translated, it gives CASSLGLGGIYEQYF.

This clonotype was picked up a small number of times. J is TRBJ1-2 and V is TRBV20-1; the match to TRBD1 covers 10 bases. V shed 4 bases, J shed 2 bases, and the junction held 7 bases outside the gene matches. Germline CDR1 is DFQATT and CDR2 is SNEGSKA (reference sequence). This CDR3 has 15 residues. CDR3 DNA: TGCAGTGCTAAGGGGACAGGGGATCGGAACTATGGCTACACCTTC. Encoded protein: CSAKGTGDRNYGYTF.

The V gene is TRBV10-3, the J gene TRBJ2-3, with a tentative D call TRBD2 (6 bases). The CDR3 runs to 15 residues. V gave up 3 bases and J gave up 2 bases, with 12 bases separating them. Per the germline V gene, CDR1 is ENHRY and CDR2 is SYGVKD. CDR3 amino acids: CAISEGGRNTDTQYF. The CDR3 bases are TGTGCCATCAGTGAAGGAGGGAGGAACACAGATACGCAGTATTTT.

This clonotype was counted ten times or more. The CDR3 sequence is CASTLPGMNTEAFF. The CDR3 nucleotides are TGTGCCAGCACGTTACCGGGCATGAACACTGAAGCTTTCTTT. V is TRBV28 and J is TRBJ1-1; D is unclear. Germline CDR1 MDHEN, CDR2 SYDVKM. V gave up 7 bases and J gave up 0 bases, with 12 bases separating them. The CDR3 extends over 14 amino acids.

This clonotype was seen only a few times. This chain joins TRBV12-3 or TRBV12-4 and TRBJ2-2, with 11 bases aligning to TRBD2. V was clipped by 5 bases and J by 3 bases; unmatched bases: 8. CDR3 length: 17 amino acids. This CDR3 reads CASSKDSGGAYTGELFF. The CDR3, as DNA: TGTGCCAGCAGTAAGGATAGCGGGGGGGCCTACACCGGGGAGCTGTTTTTT.

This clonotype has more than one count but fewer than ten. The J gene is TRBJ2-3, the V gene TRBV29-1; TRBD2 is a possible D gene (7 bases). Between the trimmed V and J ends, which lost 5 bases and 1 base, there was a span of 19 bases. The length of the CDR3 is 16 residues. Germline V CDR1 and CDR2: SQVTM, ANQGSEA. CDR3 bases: TGCAGCGTTTATGGGGGGGCAAAAATAGGCACAGATACGCAGTATTTT. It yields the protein CSVYGGAKIGTDTQYF.

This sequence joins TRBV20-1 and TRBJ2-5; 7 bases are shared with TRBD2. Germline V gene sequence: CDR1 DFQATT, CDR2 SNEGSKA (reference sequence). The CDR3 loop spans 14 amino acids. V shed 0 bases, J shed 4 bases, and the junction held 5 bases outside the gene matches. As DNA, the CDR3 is TGCAGTGCTAGAGATACCCAGCGGGGAGAGACCCAGTACTTC. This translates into CSARDTQRGETQYF.

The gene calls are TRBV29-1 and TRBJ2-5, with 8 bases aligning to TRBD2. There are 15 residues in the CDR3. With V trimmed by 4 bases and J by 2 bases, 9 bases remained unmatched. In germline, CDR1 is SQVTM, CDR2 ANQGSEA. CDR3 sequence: CSVAGGAGIQETQYF. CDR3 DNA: TGCAGCGTTGCGGGGGGGGCAGGGATTCAAGAGACCCAGTACTTC.

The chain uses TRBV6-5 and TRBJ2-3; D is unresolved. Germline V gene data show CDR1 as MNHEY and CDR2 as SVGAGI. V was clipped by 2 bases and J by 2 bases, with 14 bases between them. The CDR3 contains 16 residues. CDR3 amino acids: CASSYLAAPHTDTQYF. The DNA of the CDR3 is TGTGCCAGCAGTTACCTGGCCGCCCCCCACACAGATACGCAGTATTTT.

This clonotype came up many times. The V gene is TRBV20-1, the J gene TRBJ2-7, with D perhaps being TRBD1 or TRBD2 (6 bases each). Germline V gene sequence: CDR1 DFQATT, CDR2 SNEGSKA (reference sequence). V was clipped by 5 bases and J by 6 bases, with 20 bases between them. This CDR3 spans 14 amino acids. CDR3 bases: TGCAGTGCTCTGTGGACGGGGGACACGCGCGAGCAGTACTTC. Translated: CSALWTGDTREQYF.

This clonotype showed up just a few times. Written as DNA, the CDR3 is TGTGCCAGCACCGCCCCTTGGGCGGGGGGTAGCACAGATACGCAGTATTTT. Its protein is CASTAPWAGGSTDTQYF. The V call is TRBV2, the J call TRBJ2-3; 8 bases match TRBD2. With 7 bases clipped from V and 0 bases from J, the junction kept 12 bases outside the gene matches. Germline V lookup: CDR1 SNHLY, CDR2 FYNNEI. This CDR3 has 17 amino acids.

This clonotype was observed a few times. The CDR3 reads CSARNFIRQGNEQFF. The CDR3, as DNA: TGCAGTGCTAGAAATTTTATTCGACAGGGAAATGAGCAGTTCTTC. The rearrangement links TRBV20-1 to TRBJ2-1; 7 nucleotides line up with TRBD1. V trimming: 2 bases; J trimming: 7 bases; junction bases outside the gene matches: 11. CDR1 is DFQATT, CDR2 SNEGSKA, per germline (reference sequence). CDR3 length: 15 amino acids.

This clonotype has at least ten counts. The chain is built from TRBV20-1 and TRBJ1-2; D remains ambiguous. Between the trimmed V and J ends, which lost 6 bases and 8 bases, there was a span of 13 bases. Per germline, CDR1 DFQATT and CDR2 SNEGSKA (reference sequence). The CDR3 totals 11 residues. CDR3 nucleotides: TGCAGTGCCGTCCCGGGAGAAGGCTACACCTTC. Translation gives CSAVPGEGYTF.